What follows is one T cell receptor beta chain and its context. The length of the CDR3 is 14 residues. Looked up from germline, CDR1 is SNHLY and CDR2 is FYNNEI. With V trimmed by 6 bases and J by 2 bases, 4 bases remained unmatched. This record comes from a study of blood T cells in healthy people across ages. Using a J-beta primer mix together with a sample-barcoded 5' primer, a second PCR was run for 7 to 11 cycles. Every molecule of cDNA carried a tag from a template-switch adaptor with 12 random nucleotides. TCRdb fed the 5' RACE reads into MiXCR, producing one record per CDR3 protein. The sample lists about 1.8 million distinct CDR3 sequences; about 49% were seen once.

The material sequenced was blood. The chain carries TRBV2 and TRBJ2-5, with TRBD1 matching 9 bases. This clonotype was sampled from a woman in her thirties or forties in good health. CDR3 in amino acids: CASRTGQGQETQYF. The CDR3 DNA sequence: TGTGCCAGCAGGACCGGACAGGGGCAAGAGACCCAGTACTTC.